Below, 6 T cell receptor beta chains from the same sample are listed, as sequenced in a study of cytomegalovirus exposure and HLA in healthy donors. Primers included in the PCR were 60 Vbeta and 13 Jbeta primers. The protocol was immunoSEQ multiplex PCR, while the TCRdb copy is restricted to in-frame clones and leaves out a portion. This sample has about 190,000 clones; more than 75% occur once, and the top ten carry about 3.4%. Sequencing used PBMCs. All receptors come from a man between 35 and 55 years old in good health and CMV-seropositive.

The CDR3 region has the DNA TGTGCCAGCAGTTACGGACAGGGTGAAGAGACCCAGTACTTC. It codes for CASSYGQGEETQYF. The genes are TRBV6-5 and TRBJ2-5, with 8 bases matching TRBD1. The V segment lost 2 bases and the J segment 3 bases; nucleotides outside the gene matches: 2. CDR1 and CDR2 from the germline V gene are MNHEY and SVGAGI. The CDR3 runs to 14 residues.

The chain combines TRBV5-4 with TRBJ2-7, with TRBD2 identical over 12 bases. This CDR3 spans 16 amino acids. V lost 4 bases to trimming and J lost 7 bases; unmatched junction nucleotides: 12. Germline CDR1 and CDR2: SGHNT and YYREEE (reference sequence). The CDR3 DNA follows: TGTGCCAGCAGCCCCCCTTCTAGCGGGGGGGCCTTGGAGCAGTACTTC. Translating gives CASSPPSSGGALEQYF.

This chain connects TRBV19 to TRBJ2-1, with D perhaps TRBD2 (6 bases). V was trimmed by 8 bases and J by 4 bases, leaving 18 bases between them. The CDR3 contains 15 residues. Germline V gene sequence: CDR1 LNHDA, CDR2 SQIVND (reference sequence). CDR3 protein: CASAPGGLGYNEQFF. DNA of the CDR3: TGTGCCAGTGCACCCGGGGGTCTTGGGTACAATGAGCAGTTCTTC.

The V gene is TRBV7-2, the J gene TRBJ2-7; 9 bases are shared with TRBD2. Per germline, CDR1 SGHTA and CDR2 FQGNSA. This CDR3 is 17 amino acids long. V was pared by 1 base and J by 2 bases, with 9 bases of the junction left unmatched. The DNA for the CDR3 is TGTGCCAGCAGCTTAGTTAGTGGACTAGCGCTTACCTACGAGCAGTACTTC. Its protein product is CASSLVSGLALTYEQYF.

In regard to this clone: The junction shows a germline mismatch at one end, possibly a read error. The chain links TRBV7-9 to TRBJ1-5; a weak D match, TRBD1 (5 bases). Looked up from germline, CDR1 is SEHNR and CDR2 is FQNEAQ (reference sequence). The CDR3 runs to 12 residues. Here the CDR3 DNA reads TGTTCCAGCAGTAACCCAGGGCAGCCCCAGCATTTT. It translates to CSSSNPGQPQHF.

DNA of the CDR3: TGCAGCGTTCTAGTGCTCTTGACCTACAATGAGCAGTTCTTC. Amino acid sequence: CSVLVLLTYNEQFF. The chain combines TRBV29-1 with TRBJ2-1; D remains unclear. V shed 5 bases and J shed 2 bases, with 13 bases lying between them. This CDR3 has 14 amino acids. The germline V gene has CDR1 SQVTM and CDR2 ANQGSEA.